The source of this TCR beta chain is a study of early T cells in non-severe SARS-CoV-2 infection. Whole-study context: Chains stayed unpaired after sequencing of bulk RNA from unsorted whole blood.

TCRdb re-called the 5' RACE reads through MiXCR, storing one row per CDR3 protein. The repertoire holds around 30,000 distinct CDR3 sequences, 6% to 7% seen once, with around 7% in the top ten. This clonotype was picked up many times. Germline lookup yields CDR1 KGHDR and CDR2 SFDVKD. V was clipped by 8 bases and J by 5 bases, with 12 bases between them. CDR3 length: 13 amino acids. Sequenced: whole blood. This chain joins TRBV24-1 and TRBJ2-1, with D possibly TRBD2 on 7 matching bases. The receptor's source is an adult who was a healthcare worker with PCR-confirmed SARS-CoV-2 infection or an uninfected control (not recorded which). In DNA form, the CDR3 reads TGTGCCACCACGGACAGCGGGGACAATGAGCAGTTCTTC. Translation: CATTDSGDNEQFF.